This T cell receptor (beta chain) was profiled in a study of blood T cells in healthy people across ages. Study-wide findings and caveats: Versus aged donors, long-lived donors had higher diversity and more naive CD4+ cells.

Trimming at V came to 3 bases and at J to 1 base, leaving 6 bases not matched to a gene. The CDR3 spans 15 residues. In germline, CDR1 is SQVTM, CDR2 ANQGSEA. At least 5 micrograms of total RNA were extracted per sample. Combining a sample-barcoded 5' primer with a J-beta primer mix, a second PCR ran for about 6 to 12 cycles. Each cDNA molecule was tagged by a template-switch adaptor with 12 random nucleotides. A single record per CDR3 protein comes from TCRdb applying MiXCR to the 5' RACE reads. The table lists about 1,800,000 distinct CDR3 sequences, roughly 27% of them singletons. Comment on this clonotype: Its antigen remains unidentified.

This TCR was sampled from a young woman in good health. The sample comprised blood. This chain joins TRBV29-1 and TRBJ2-5, with 9 bases that match TRBD2. The CDR3 DNA is TGCAGCGTTGATTTAGCGGGAGACCTCCAAGAGACCCAGTACTTC. Amino acid sequence: CSVDLAGDLQETQYF.